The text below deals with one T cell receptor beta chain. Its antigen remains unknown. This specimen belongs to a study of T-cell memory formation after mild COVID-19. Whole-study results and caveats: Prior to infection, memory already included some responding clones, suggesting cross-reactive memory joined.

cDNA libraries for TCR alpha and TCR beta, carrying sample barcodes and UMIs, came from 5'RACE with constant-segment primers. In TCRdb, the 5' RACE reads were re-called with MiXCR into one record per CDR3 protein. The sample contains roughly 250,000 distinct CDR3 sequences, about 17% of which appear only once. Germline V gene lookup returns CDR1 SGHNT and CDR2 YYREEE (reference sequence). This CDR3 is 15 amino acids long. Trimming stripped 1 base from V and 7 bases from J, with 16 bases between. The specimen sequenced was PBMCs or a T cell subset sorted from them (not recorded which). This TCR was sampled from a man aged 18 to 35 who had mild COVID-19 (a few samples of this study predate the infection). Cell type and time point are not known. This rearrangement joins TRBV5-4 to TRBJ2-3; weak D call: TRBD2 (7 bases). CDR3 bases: TGTGCCAGCAGCTTGACCCTTGCGGGGGCCCATACGCAGTATTTT. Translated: CASSLTLAGAHTQYF.